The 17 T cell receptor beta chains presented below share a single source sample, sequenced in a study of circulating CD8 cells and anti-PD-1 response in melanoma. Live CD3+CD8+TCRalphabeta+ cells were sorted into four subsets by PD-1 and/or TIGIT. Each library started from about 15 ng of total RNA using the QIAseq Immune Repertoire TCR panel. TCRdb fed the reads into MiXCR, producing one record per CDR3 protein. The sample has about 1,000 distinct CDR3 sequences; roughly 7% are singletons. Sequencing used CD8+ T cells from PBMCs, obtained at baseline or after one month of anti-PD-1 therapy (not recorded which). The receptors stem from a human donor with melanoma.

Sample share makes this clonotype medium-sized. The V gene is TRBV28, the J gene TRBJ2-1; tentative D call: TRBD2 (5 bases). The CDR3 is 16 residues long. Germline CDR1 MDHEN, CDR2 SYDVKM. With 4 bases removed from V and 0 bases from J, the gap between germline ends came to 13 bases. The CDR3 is CASSYGIRSSYNEQFF. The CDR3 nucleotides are TGTGCCAGCAGTTACGGGATTCGCAGCTCCTACAATGAGCAGTTCTTC.

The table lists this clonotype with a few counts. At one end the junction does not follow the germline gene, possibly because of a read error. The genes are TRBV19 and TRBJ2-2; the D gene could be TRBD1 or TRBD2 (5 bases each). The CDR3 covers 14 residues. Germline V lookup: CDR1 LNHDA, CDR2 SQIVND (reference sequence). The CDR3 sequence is CASIVTGTSGELFF. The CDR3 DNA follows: TGTGCCAGTATTGTGACCGGGACCTCCGGGGAGCTGTTTTTC.

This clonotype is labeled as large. The CDR3, as DNA: TGTGCCAGCAGCTCCGACCCCACAGGGGCGCAGCAGCCCCAGCATTTT. Translation: CASSSDPTGAQQPQHF. The chain is built from TRBV7-2 and TRBJ1-5; 7 positions match TRBD1. Per germline, CDR1 SGHTA and CDR2 FQGNSA. This CDR3 is 16 amino acids long. The J segment lost 7 bases and the V segment lost 4 bases, leaving 13 bases of the junction unmatched.

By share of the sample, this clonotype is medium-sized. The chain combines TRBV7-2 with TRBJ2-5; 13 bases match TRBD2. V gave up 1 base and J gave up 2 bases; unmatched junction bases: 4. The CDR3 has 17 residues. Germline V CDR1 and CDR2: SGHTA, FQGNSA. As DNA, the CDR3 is TGTGCCAGCAGCTTAGGACTAGCGGGAGGCCTTCAAGAGACCCAGTACTTC. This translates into CASSLGLAGGLQETQYF.

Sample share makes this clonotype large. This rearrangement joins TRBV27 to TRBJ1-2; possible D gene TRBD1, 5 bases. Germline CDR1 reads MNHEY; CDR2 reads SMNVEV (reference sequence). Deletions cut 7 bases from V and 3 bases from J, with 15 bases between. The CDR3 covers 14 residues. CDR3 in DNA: TGTGCCAGCAAACCGGACAACCCTTACTATGGCTACACCTTC. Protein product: CASKPDNPYYGYTF.

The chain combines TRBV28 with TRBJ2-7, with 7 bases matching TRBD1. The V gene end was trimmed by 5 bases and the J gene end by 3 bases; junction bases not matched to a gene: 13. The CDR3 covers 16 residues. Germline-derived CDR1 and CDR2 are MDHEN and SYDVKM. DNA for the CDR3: TGTGCCAGCAGTACACCTGAAACCAACAGGGGCTACGAGCAGTACTTC. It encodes CASSTPETNRGYEQYF.

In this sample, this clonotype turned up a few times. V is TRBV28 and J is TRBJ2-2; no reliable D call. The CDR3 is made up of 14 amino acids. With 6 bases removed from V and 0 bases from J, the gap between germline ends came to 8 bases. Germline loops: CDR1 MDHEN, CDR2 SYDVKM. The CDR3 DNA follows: TGTGCCAGCAGCCTGGTCGCGAACACCGGGGAGCTGTTTTTT. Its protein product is CASSLVANTGELFF.

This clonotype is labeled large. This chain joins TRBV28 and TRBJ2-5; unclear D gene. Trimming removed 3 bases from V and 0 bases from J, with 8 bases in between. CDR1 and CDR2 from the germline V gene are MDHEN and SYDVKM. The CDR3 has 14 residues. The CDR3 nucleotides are TGTGCCAGCAGTTTCATTACATACCAAGAGACCCAGTACTTC. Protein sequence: CASSFITYQETQYF. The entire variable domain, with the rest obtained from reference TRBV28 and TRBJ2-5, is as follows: DVKVTQSSRYLVKRTGEKVFLECVQDMDHENMFWYRQDPGLGLRLIYFSYDVKMKEKGDIPEGYSVSREKKERFSLILESASTNQTSMYLCASSFITYQETQYFGPGTRLLVL.

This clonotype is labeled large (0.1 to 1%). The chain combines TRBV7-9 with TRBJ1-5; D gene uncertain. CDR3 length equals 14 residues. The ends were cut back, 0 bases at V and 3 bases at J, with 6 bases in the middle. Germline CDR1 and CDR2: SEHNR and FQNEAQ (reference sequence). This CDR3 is CASSLAGPNQPQHF. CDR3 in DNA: TGTGCCAGCAGCTTAGCAGGACCCAATCAGCCCCAGCATTTT.

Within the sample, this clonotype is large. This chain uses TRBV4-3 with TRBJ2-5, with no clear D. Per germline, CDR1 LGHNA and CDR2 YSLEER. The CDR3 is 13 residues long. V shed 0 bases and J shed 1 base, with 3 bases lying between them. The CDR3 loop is CASSQDRQETQYF. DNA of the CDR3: TGCGCCAGCAGCCAAGATCGCCAAGAGACCCAGTACTTC.

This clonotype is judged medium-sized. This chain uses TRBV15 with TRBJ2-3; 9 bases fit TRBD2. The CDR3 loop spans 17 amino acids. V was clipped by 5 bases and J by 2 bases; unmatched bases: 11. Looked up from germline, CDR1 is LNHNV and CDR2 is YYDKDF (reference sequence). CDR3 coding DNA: TGTGCCACCAGCCTAGGGATGGCGGGAGGGGTCACAGATACGCAGTATTTT. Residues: CATSLGMAGGVTDTQYF.

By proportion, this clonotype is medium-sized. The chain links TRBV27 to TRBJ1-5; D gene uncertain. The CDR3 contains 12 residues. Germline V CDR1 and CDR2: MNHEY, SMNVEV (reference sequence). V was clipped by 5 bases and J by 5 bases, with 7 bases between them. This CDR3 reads CASSRPDQPQHF. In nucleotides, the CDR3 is TGTGCCAGCAGTCGTCCGGATCAGCCCCAGCATTTT.

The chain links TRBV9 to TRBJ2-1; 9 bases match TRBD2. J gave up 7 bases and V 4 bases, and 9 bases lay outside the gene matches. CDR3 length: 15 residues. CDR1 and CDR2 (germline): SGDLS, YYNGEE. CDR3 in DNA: TGTGCCAGCAGCCGTAGCGGGAGTATTGGTAATGAGCAGTTCTTC. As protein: CASSRSGSIGNEQFF.

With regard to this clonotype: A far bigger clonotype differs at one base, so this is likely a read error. The CDR3 region is CSAGEREGLDEQYF. In nucleotides, the CDR3 is TGCAGCGCGGGGGAGCGGGAGGGCCTTGATGAGCAGTACTTC. This chain links TRBV29-1 with TRBJ2-7, with TRBD2 matching over 10 bases. Unmatched junction bases numbered 13, after V lost 7 bases and J lost 7 bases. CDR1 and CDR2 (germline): SQVTM, ANQGSEA. The CDR3 sequence is 14 residues long.

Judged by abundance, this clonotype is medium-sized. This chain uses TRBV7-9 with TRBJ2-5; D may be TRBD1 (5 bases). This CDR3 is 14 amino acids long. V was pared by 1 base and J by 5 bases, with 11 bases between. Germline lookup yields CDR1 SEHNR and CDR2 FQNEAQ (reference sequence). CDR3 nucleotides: TGTGCCAGCAGCTTAGTGGGCAGGGATGAGACCCAGTACTTC. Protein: CASSLVGRDETQYF.

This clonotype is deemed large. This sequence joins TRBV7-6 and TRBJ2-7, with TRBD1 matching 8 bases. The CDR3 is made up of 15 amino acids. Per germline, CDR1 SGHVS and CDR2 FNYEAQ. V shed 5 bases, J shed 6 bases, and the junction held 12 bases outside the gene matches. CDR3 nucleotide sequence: TGTGCCAGCAGCATCCAGACAGGGGATTATGGCGAGCAGTACTTC. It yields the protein CASSIQTGDYGEQYF.

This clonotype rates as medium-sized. CDR3 region: CASSSKASEQFF. CDR3 nucleotides: TGTGCCAGCAGCTCGAAAGCTAGTGAGCAGTTCTTC. V gene TRBV5-4 combines with J gene TRBJ2-1; no reliable D call. This CDR3 contains 12 residues. The germline V gene has CDR1 SGHNT and CDR2 YYREEE (reference sequence). V was shortened by 3 bases and J by 9 bases, with 10 bases between the two germline ends.